This TCR beta chain was captured in a study of memory CD8 T cells in hepatitis C reinfection. Study-level information: Chronic HCV followed reinfection in a couple of donors who cleared primary infection.

The table came from immunoSEQ multiplex PCR; TCRdb's copy has only in-frame clones and leaves some out. The sample includes just over 50,000 clones, roughly nine tenths seen only once; the top ten take approximately 1%. Regarding time point: pre-reinfection, 55 to 20 weeks before reinfection detection. Sorted cells were sequenced directly ex vivo without any in vitro expansion. This TCR was recovered from a man younger than 35 with hepatitis C virus infection. The sequenced sample consisted of naive CD8+ T cells sorted from blood.

In DNA, the CDR3 is TGTGCCAGCAGTCACGGGGCCGGGGAGCTGTTTTTT. Amino acid sequence: CASSHGAGELFF. The chain joins TRBV6-5 to TRBJ2-2, with TRBD2 as a possible D gene (5 bases). The germline V gene encodes CDR1 MNHEY and CDR2 SVGAGI. V was shortened by 5 bases and J by 6 bases, with 7 bases between the two germline ends. The CDR3 has 12 amino acids.